This T cell receptor (beta chain) was documented in a study of regulatory T cells in long-lasting Graves disease. Study-wide background: It was over 5 years of antithyroid drugs, with positive TSH receptor antibodies, that meant persistent Graves' disease. Study-wide results and caveats: Persistent Graves' patients showed less TCR diversity than newly diagnosed ones. Sampling was limited to peripheral blood rather than thyroid tissue.

Library construction for TCR beta used iRepertoire HTBI primers and Arm-PCR of CDR3 regions. TCRdb re-called the multiplex PCR reads through MiXCR, storing one row per CDR3 protein. The table lists a few hundred thousand distinct CDR3 sequences, less than 30% of them singletons. Regarding time point: persistent/refractory GD, antithyroid drugs over 5 years with positive TRAb. PBMC-extracted RNA yielded the TCR library. EDTA tubes received approximately 9 milliliters of drawn peripheral blood. Comments on this clonotype: Its antigen is unidentified.

In germline, CDR1 is SEHNR, CDR2 FQNEAQ (reference sequence). The CDR3 contains 15 residues. The trim removed 4 bases at V and 3 bases at J, leaving 5 bases unmatched. J is TRBJ2-7 and V is TRBV7-9, with 11 bases lining up with TRBD2. The source is a woman aged 40-49 years with Graves disease. Specimen: peripheral blood mononuclear cells (PBMCs), collected when the disease was refractory, from a patient treated with antithyroid drugs. For the CDR3, the DNA is TGTGCCAGCAGCTCCGAAACTAGCGGGAGCTACGAGCAGTACTTC. This gives the protein CASSSETSGSYEQYF.